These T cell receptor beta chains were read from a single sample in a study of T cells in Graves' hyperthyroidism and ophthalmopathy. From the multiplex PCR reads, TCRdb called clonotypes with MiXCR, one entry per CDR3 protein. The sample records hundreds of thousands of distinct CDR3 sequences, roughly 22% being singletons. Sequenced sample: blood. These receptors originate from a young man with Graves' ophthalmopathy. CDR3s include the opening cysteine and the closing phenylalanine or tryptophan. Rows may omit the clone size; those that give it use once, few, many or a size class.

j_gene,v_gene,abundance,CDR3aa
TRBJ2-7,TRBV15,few,CATSRVVTGSYEQYF
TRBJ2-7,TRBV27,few,CASSPWGTRSYEQYF
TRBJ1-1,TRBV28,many,CAIRGSTEAFF
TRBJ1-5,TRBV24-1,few,CATSDSWDQPQHF
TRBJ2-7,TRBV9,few,CASSAGQGAGSSYEQYF
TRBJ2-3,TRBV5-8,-,CASSRDRSIDTQYF
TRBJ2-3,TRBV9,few,CASSVGPGQGAGDTQYF
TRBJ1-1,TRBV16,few,CASSQTGQGASEAFF
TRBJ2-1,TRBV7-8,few,CASSPGSGRLYNEQFF
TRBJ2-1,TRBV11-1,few,CASSAGLAGVTDEQFF
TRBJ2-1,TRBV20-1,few,CSARDHWRPLNEQFF
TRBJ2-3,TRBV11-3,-,CASGGQSTDTQYF
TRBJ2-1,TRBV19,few,CATLSGYNEQFF
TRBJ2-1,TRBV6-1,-,CASSSRGGDNEQFF
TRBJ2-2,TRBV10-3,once,CAISAAGGRTGELFF
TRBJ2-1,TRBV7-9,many,CASSLDSGRAYNEQFF
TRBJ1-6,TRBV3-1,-,CASSSIRGSYNSPLHF
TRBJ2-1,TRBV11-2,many,CASSLLGWVGSLNNEQFF
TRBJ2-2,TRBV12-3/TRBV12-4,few,CASNYNTGELFF
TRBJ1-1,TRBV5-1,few,CASRRTGSDTEAFF
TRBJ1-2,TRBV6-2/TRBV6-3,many,CASSYSIPSSYGYTF
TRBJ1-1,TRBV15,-,CATSRDPPLTEAFF
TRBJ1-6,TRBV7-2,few,CASSFRDGYNSPLHF
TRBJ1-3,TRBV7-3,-,CATSGQISGNTIYF
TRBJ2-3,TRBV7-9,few,CASSPRVAGAHDTQYF
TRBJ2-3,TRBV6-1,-,CASSPSGLSTDTQYF
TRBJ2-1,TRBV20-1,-,CSALGLAEQFF
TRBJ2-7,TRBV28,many,CASSGGGVSGEQYF
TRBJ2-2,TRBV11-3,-,CASSPPVAGELFF
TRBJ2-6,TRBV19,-,CASSRRDAEVSGANVLTF
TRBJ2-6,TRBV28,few,CAAFSRGGPSGANVLTF
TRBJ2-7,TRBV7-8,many,CASSQARRTYEQYF
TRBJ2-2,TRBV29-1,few,CSVYGQGATGTGELFF
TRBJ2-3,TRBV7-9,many,CASSPPGQGRGDTQYF
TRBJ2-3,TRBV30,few,CAWQHLGTSDTQYF
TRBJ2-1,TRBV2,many,CASSERYRDEQFF
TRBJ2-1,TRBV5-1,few,CASSYREGLLLHNEQFF
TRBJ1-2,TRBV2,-,CASSALGQGTGYTF
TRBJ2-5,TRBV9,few,CASSVALAGGGETQYF
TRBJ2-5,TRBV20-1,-,CSASRSNAEETQYF
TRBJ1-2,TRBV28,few,CATETGGRYGYTF
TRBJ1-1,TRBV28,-,CASSDTGLGAFF
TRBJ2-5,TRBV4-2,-,CASSHTGEMETQYF
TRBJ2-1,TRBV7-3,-,CASSQDVGTSRTDEQFF
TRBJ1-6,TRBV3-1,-,CASSQTDTGLVHF
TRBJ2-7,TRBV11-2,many,CASSLAFAYEQYF
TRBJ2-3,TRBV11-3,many,CASTSPRDRSTDTQYF
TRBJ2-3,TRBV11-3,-,CASSLDPGQGTDTQYF
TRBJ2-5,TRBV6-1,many,CASTVPNQETQYF
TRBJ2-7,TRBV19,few,CASSTGLAGGEQYF
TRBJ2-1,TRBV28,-,CASCPGGGNEQFF
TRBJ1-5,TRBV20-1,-,CSARLTGISNQPQHF
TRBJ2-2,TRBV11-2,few,CASSFSGGSGELFF
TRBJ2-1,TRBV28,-,CASSRQGADEQFF
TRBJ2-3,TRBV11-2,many,CASSLGASQDTQYF
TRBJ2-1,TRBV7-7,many,CASSLEPGVSEQFF
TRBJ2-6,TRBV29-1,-,CSVLTSGANVLTF